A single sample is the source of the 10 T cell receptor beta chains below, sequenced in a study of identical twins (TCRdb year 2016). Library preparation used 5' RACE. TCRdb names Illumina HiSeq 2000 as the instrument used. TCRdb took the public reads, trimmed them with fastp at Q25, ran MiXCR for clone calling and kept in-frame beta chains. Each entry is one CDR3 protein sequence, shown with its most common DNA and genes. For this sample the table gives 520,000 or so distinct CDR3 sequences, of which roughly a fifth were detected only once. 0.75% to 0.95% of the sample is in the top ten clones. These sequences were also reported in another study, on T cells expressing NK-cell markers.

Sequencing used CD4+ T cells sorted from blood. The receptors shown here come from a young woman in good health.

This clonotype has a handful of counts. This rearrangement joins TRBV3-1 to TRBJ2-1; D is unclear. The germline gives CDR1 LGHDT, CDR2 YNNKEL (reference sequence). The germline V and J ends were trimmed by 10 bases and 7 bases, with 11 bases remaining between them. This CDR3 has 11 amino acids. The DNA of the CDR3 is TGTGCCACCAATAATTTAAATGAGCAGTTCTTC. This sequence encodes CATNNLNEQFF.

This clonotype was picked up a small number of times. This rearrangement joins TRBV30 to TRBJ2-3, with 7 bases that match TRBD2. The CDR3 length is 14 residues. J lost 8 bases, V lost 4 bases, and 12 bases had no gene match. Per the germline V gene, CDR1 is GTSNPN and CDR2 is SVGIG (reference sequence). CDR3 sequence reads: CAWTRDYNGATQYF. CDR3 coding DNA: TGTGCCTGGACCCGGGACTACAACGGCGCTACGCAGTATTTT.

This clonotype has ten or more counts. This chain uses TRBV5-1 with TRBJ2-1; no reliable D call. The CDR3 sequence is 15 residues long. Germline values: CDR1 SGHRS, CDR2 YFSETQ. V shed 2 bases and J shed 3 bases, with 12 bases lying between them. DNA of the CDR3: TGCGCCAGCAGCTTTGCCATGGCAGACTACAATGAGCAGTTCTTC. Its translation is CASSFAMADYNEQFF.

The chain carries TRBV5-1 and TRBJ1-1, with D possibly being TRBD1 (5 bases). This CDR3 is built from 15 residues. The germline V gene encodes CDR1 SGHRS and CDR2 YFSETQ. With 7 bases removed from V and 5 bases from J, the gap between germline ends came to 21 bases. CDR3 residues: CASLPGTTSGTEAFF. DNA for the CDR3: TGCGCCAGCCTTCCCGGGACCACCTCAGGAACTGAAGCTTTCTTT. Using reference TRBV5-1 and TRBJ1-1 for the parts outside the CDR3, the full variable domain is KAGVTQTPRYLIKTRGQQVTLSCSPISGHRSVSWYQQTPGQGLQFLFEYFSETQRNKGNFPGRFSGRQFSNSRSEMNVSTLELGDSALYLCASLPGTTSGTEAFFGQGTRLTVV.

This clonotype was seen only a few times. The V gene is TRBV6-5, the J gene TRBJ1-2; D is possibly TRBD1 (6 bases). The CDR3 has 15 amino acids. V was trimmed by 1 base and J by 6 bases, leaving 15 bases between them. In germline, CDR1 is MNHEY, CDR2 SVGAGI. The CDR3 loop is CASSYLGGRGDGYTF. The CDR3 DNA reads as TGTGCCAGCAGTTACTTAGGGGGGCGCGGGGATGGCTACACCTTC.

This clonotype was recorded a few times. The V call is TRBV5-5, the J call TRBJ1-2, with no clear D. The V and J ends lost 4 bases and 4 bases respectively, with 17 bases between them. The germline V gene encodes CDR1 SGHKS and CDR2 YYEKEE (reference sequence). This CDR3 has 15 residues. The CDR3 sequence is CASSPSVGRSYGYTF. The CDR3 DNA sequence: TGTGCCAGCAGCCCGAGCGTTGGCAGATCCTATGGCTACACCTTC. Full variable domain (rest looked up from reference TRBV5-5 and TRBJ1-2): DAGVTQSPTHLIKTRGQQVTLRCSPISGHKSVSWYQQVLGQGPQFIFQYYEKEERGRGNFPDRFSARQFPNYSSELNVNALLLGDSALYLCASSPSVGRSYGYTFGSGTRLTVV.

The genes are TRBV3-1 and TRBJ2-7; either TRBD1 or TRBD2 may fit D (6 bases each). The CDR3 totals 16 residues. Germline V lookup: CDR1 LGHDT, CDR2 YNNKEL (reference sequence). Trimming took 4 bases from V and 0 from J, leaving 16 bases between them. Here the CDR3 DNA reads TGTGCCAGCAGCCGGACTACAGGGACGTACTCCTACGAGCAGTACTTC. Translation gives CASSRTTGTYSYEQYF.

The CDR3 nucleotides read TGTGCCATCAGTGGGGCGGGCTCCGAGCAGTACTTC. This encodes CAISGAGSEQYF. The rearrangement uses TRBV10-3 and TRBJ2-7; a possible D gene is TRBD2 (5 bases). Germline V gene data show CDR1 as ENHRY and CDR2 as SYGVKD. V lost 4 bases, J lost 6 bases, and 10 bases lay in between. The CDR3 is made up of 12 amino acids.

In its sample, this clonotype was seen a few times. The CDR3 nucleotides read TGCAGTGCTAGACTAGCGGTCTACGAGCAGTACTTC. It yields the protein CSARLAVYEQYF. The chain joins TRBV20-1 to TRBJ2-7, with 7 bases matching TRBD2. From germline, CDR1 is DFQATT and CDR2 SNEGSKA (reference sequence). CDR3 length: 12 residues. V dropped 2 bases and J dropped 3; count of bases not matched to a gene: 1.

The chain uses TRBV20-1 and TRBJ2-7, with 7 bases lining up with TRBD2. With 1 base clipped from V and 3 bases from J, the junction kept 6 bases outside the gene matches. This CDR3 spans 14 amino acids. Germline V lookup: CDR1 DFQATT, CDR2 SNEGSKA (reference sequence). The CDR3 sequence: CSARVSSGLYEQYF. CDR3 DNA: TGCAGTGCTAGAGTCTCTAGCGGTCTCTACGAGCAGTACTTC.